These 2 T cell receptor beta chains were sequenced from one sample in a study of glioma-infiltrating T cells after dendritic cell vaccination. Profiling relied on immunoSEQ multiplex PCR, and the TCRdb table lists in-frame clones only, not all of them. The sample yields about 65,000 clones, roughly nine tenths seen once. Noted time point: after dendritic cell vaccination, including at tumor progression/relapse. This material consisted of blood, taken after dendritic cell vaccination. These receptors came from a human donor with glioblastoma.

The chain employs TRBV21-1 and TRBJ1-5. TRBV21-1 is a pseudogene. This CDR3 contains 13 residues. The CDR3 nucleotides are TGTGCCAGCCGCTCGGGAAGCAATCAGCCCCAGCATTTT. Translated, it gives CASRSGSNQPQHF.

The rearrangement uses TRBV7-2 and TRBJ2-3, with 11 bases aligning to TRBD2. Germline CDR1 is SGHTA and CDR2 is FQGNSA. The CDR3 runs 16 residues. V gave up 5 bases and J gave up 5 bases; unmatched junction bases: 9. CDR3 DNA: TGTGCCAGCAGCCCAATAGCGGGAGGGCCGAAAGATACGCAGTATTTT. The encoded protein is CASSPIAGGPKDTQYF.